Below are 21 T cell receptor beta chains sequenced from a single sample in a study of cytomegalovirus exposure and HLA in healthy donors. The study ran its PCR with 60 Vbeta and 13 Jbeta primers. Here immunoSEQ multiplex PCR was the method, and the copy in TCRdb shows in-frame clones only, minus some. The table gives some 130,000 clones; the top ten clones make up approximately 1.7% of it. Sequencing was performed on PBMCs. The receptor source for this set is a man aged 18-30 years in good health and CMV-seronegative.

DNA of the CDR3: TGCGCCAGCAGCCAAGGATACCGGGACAGGGCTTACAATGAGCAGTTCTTC. Encoded protein: CASSQGYRDRAYNEQFF. The chain couples TRBV4-1 to TRBJ2-1; 9 bases are shared with TRBD1. The CDR3 runs to 17 residues. Germline V CDR1 and CDR2: MGHRA, YSYEKL. The trim removed 1 base at V and 4 bases at J, leaving 8 bases unmatched.

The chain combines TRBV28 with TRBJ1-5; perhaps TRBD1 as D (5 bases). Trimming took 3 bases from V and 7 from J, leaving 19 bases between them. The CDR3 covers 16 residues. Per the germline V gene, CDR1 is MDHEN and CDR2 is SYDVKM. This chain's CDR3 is CASSLSVGVTTQPQHF. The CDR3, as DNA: TGTGCCAGCAGTTTGAGTGTAGGGGTTACCACGCAGCCCCAGCATTTT.

The CDR3 here is CASSLLQGSGAFF. In DNA form, the CDR3 reads TGTGCCAGCAGCTTATTGCAGGGAAGTGGAGCTTTCTTT. This sequence joins TRBV7-9 and TRBJ1-1; D is possibly TRBD1 (5 bases). Germline CDR1 reads SEHNR; CDR2 reads FQNEAQ (reference sequence). The CDR3 extends over 13 amino acids. The V end was cut by 2 bases, the J end by 10 bases, with 14 bases between.

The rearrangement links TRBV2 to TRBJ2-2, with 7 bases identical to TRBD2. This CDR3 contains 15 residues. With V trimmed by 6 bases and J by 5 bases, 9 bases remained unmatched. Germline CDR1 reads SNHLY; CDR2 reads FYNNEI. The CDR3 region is CASREDGGGTGELFF. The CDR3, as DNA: TGTGCCAGCAGGGAGGATGGGGGGGGGACCGGGGAGCTGTTTTTT. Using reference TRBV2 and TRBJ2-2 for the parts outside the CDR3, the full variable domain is EPEVTQTPSHQVTQMGQEVILRCVPISNHLYFYWYRQILGQKVEFLVSFYNNEISEKSEIFDDQFSVERPDGSNFTLKIRSTKLEDSAMYFCASREDGGGTGELFFGEGSRLTVL.

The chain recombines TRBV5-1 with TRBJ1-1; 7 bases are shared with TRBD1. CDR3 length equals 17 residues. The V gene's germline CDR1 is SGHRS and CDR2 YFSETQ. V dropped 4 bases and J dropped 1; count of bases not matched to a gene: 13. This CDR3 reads CASSLGVGGGENTEAFF. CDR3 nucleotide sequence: TGCGCCAGCAGCCTTGGCGTCGGAGGGGGCGAGAACACTGAAGCTTTCTTT. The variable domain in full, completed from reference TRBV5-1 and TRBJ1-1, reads KAGVTQTPRYLIKTRGQQVTLSCSPISGHRSVSWYQQTPGQGLQFLFEYFSETQRNKGNFPGRFSGRQFSNSRSEMNVSTLELGDSALYLCASSLGVGGGENTEAFFGQGTRLTVV.

The CDR3 coding sequence is TGTGCCAGCGGGGGACAGGGGAACACTGAAGCTTTCTTT. Protein: CASGGQGNTEAFF. The chain couples TRBV11-2 to TRBJ1-1, with 9 bases aligning to TRBD1. CDR1 SGHAT and CDR2 FQNNGV come from the germline V gene. The CDR3 covers 13 residues. The ends lost 8 bases at V and 1 base at J; junction bases unmatched: 2.

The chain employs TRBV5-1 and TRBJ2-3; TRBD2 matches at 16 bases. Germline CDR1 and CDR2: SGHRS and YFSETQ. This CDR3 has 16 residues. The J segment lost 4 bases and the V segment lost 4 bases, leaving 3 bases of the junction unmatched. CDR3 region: CASSRGLAGGPDTQYF. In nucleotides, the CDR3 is TGCGCCAGCAGCCGGGGACTAGCGGGAGGGCCAGATACGCAGTATTTT.

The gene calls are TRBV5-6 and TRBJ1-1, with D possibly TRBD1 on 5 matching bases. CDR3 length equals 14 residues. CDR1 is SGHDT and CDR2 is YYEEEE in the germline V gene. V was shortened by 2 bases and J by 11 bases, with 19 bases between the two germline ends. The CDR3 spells CASSFGRPTRGAFF. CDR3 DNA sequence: TGTGCCAGCAGCTTTGGACGGCCCACCCGGGGGGCTTTCTTT. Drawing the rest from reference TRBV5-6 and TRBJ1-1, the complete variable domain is DAGVTQSPTHLIKTRGQQVTLRCSPKSGHDTVSWYQQALGQGPQFIFQYYEEEERQRGNFPDRFSGHQFPNYSSELNVNALLLGDSALYLCASSFGRPTRGAFFGQGTRLTVV.

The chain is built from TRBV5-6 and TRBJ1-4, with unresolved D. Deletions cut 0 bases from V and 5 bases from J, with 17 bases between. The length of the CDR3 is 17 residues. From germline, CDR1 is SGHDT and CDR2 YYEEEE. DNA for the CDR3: TGTGCCAGCAGCTTGGGTGCAGGCGCTCCCGTGAATGAAAAACTGTTTTTT. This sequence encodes CASSLGAGAPVNEKLFF.

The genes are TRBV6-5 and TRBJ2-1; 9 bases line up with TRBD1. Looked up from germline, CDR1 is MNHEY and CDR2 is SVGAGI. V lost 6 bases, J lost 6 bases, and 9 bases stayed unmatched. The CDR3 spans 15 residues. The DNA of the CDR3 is TGTGCCAGCAGGCCCCGGGACAGGGCCCTCAATGAGCAGTTCTTC. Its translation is CASRPRDRALNEQFF.

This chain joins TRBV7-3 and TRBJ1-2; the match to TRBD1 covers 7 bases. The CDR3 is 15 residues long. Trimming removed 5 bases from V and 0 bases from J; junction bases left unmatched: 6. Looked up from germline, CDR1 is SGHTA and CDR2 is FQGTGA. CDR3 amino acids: CASSPGTASNYGYTF. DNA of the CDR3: TGTGCCAGCAGCCCCGGGACAGCCTCTAACTATGGCTACACCTTC.

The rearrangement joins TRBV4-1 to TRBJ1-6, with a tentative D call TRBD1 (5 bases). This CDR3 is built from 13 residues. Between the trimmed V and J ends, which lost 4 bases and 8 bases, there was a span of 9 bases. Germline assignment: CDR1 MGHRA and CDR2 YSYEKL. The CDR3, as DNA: TGCGCCAGCAGCCCCCTAGGGGATTCACCCCTCCACTTT. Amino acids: CASSPLGDSPLHF.

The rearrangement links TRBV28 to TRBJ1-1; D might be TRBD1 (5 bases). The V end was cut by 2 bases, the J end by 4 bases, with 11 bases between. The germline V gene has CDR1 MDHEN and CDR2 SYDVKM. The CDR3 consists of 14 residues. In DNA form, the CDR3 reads TGTGCCAGCAGTTTAGTAGGGGTGAGCACTGAAGCTTTCTTT. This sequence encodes CASSLVGVSTEAFF.

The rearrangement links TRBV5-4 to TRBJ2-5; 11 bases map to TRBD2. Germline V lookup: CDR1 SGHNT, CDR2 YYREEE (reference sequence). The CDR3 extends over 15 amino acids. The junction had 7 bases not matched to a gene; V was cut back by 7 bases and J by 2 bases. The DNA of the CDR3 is TGTGCCAGCTGCCAGGGACTAGCGGTTCAAGAGACCCAGTACTTC. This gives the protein CASCQGLAVQETQYF.

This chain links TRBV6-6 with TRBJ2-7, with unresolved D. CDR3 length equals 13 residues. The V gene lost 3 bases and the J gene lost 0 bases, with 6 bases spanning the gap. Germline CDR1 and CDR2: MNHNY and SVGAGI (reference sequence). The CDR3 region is CASSYSSSYEQYF. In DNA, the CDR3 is TGTGCCAGCAGTTATTCCTCCTCCTACGAGCAGTACTTC.

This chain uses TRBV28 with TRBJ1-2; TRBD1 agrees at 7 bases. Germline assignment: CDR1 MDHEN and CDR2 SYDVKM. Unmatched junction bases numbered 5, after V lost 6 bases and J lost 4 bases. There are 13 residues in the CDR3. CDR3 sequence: CASRSGTAYGYTF. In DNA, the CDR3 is TGTGCCAGCAGGTCCGGGACAGCCTATGGCTACACCTTC.

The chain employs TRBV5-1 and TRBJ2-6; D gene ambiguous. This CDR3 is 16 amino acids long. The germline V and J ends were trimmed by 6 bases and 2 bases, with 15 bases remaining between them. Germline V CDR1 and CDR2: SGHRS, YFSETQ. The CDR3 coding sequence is TGCGCCAGCACCCTTTCTCCCGTAACTGGGGCCAACGTCCTGACTTTC. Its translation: CASTLSPVTGANVLTF.

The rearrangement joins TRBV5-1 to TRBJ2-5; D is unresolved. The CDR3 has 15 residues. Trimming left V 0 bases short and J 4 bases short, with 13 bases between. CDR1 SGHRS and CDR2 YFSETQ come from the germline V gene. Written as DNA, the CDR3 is TGCGCCAGCAGCTTGGCCGGTTGGGCCGGAGAGACCCAGTACTTC. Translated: CASSLAGWAGETQYF. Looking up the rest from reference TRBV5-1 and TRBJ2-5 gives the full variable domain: KAGVTQTPRYLIKTRGQQVTLSCSPISGHRSVSWYQQTPGQGLQFLFEYFSETQRNKGNFPGRFSGRQFSNSRSEMNVSTLELGDSALYLCASSLAGWAGETQYFGPGTRLLVL.

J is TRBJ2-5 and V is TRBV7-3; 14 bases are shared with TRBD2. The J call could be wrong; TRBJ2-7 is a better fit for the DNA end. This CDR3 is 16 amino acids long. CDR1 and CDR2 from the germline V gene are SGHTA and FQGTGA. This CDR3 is CASSPTGTSGSNEQYF. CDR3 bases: TGTGCCAGCAGCCCAACCGGGACTAGCGGGAGTAACGAGCAGTACTTC.

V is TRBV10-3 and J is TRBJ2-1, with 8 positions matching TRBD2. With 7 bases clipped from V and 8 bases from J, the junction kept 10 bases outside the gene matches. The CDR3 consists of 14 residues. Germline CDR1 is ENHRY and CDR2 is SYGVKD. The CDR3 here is CAITDPGLVHEQFF. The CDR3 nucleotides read TGTGCCATCACTGACCCGGGACTAGTCCATGAGCAGTTCTTC.

This chain's CDR3 is CASNGGDSSYEQYF. Here the CDR3 DNA reads TGTGCCAGCAACGGGGGGGACAGTTCCTACGAGCAGTACTTC. The chain is built from TRBV9 and TRBJ2-7; tentatively, D is TRBD2 (8 bases). The CDR3 sequence is 14 residues long. Germline values: CDR1 SGDLS, CDR2 YYNGEE. Trimming removed 6 bases at V and 1 base at J, with 14 bases between.